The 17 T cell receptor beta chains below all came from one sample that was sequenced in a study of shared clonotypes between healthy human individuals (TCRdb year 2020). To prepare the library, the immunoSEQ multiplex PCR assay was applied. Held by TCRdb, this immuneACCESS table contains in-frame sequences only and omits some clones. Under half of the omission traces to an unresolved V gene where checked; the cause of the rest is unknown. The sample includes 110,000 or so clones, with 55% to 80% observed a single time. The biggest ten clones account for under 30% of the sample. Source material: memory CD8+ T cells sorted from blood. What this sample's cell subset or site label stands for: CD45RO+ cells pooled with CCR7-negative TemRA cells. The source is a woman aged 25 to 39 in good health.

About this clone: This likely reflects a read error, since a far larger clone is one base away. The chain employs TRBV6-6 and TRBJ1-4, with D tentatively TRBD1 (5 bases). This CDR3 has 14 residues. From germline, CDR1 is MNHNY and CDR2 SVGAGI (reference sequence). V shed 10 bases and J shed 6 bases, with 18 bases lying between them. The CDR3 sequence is CANRSEGMDEKLFF. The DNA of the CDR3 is TGTGCCAACAGGTCGGAGGGGATGGATGAAAAACTGTTTTTT.

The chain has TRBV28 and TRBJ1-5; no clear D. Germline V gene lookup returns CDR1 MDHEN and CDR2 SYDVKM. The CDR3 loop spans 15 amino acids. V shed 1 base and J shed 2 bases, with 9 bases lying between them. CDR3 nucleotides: TGTGCCAGCAGTTTATCCCCAACAGGCAATCAGCCCCAGCATTTT. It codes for CASSLSPTGNQPQHF.

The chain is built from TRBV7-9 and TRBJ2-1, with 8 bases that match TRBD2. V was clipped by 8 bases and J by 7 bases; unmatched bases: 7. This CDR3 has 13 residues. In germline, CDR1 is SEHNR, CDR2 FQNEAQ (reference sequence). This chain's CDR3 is CASGKREINEQFF. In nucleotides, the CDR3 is TGTGCCAGCGGCAAGCGGGAGATAAATGAGCAGTTCTTC.

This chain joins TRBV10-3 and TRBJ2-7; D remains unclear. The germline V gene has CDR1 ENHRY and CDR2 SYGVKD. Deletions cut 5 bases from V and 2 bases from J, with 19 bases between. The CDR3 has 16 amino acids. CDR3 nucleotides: TGTGCCATCAGTACTGAGTCACCCAGCCTTGCCTACGAGCAGTACTTC. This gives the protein CAISTESPSLAYEQYF.

The CDR3 DNA reads TGTGCCAGCAGCCTGGCTGGAGGACTAGCTGGTATCGGGTACGAGCAGTACTTC. Its translation: CASSLAGGLAGIGYEQYF. The genes are TRBV7-9 and TRBJ2-7, with 8 bases that match TRBD2. Germline V gene data show CDR1 as SEHNR and CDR2 as FQNEAQ (reference sequence). The CDR3 totals 18 residues. Germline trimming cut 5 bases from V and 4 bases from J; bases unmatched to any gene: 19. Supplemented by reference TRBV7-9 and TRBJ2-7, the full variable domain reads DTGVSQNPRHKITKRGQNVTFRCDPISEHNRLYWYRQTLGQGPEFLTYFQNEAQLEKSRLLSDRFSAERPKGSFSTLEIQRTEQGDSAMYLCASSLAGGLAGIGYEQYFGPGTRLTVT.

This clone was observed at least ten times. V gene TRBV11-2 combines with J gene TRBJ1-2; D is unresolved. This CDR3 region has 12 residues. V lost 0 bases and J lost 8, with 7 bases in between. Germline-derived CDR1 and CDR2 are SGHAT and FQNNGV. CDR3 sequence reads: CASSLDHFGYTF. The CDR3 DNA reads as TGTGCCAGCAGCTTAGACCATTTCGGCTACACCTTC.

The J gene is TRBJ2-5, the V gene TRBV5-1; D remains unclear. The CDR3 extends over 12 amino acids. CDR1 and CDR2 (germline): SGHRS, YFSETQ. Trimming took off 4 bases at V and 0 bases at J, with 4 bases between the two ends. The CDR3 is CASSVYQETQYF. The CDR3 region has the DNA TGCGCCAGCAGCGTGTACCAAGAGACCCAGTACTTC. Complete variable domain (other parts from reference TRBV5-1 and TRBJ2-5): KAGVTQTPRYLIKTRGQQVTLSCSPISGHRSVSWYQQTPGQGLQFLFEYFSETQRNKGNFPGRFSGRQFSNSRSEMNVSTLELGDSALYLCASSVYQETQYFGPGTRLLVL.

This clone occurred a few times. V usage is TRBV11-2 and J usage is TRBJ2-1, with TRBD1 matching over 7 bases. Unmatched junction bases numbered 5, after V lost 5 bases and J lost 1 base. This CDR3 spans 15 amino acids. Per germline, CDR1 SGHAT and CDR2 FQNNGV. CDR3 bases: TGTGCCAGCAGCAAGCCGGGACAGTCCTACAATGAGCAGTTCTTC. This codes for CASSKPGQSYNEQFF. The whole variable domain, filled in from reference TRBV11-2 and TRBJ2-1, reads EAGVAQSPRYKIIEKRQSVAFWCNPISGHATLYWYQQILGQGPKLLIQFQNNGVVDDSQLPKDRFSAERLKGVDSTLKIQPAKLEDSAVYLCASSKPGQSYNEQFFGPGTRLTVL.

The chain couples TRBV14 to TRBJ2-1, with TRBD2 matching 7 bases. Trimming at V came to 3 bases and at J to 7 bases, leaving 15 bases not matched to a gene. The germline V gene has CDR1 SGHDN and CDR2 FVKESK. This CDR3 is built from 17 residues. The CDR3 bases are TGTGCCAGCAGCCAGCTTCATTTTGCGGGAGTGGGTAATGAGCAGTTCTTC. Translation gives CASSQLHFAGVGNEQFF. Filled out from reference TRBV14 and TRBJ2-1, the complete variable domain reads EAGVTQFPSHSVIEKGQTVTLRCDPISGHDNLYWYRRVMGKEIKFLLHFVKESKQDESGMPNNRFLAERTGGTYSTLKVQPAELEDSGVYFCASSQLHFAGVGNEQFFGPGTRLTVL.

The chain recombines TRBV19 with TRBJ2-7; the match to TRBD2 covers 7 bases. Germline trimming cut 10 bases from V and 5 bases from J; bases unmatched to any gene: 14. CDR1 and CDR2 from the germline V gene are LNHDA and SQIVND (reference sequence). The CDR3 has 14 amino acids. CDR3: CATRKAGCHDEQYF. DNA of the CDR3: TGTGCCACCCGAAAAGCGGGGTGCCACGACGAGCAGTACTTC.

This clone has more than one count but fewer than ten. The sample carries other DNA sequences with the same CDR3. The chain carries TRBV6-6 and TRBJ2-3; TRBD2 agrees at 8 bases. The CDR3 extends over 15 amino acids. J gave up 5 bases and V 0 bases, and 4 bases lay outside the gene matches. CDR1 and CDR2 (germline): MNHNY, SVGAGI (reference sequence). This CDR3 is CASSYSGLAGDTQYF. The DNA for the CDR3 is TGTGCCAGCAGTTACTCGGGCCTAGCGGGAGATACGCAGTATTTT.

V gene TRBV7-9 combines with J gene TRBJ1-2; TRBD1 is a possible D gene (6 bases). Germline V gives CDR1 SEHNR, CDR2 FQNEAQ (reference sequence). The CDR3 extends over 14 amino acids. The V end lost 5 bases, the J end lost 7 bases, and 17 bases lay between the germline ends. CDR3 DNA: TGTGCCAGCAGCCCCCGCAGGACAGTGCGTGGCTACACCTTC. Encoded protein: CASSPRRTVRGYTF.

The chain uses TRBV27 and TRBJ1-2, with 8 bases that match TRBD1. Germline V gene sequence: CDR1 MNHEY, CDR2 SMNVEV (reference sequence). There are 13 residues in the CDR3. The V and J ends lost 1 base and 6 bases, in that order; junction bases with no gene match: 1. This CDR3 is CASSLWTGNGYTF. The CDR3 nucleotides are TGTGCCAGCAGTTTATGGACAGGGAATGGCTACACCTTC.

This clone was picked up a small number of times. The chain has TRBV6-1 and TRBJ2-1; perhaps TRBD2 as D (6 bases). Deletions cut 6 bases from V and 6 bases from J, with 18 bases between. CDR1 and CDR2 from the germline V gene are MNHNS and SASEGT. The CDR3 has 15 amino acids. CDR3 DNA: TGTGCCAGCAGCCTGCTTTCGGGAGATAGCAATGAGCAGTTCTTC. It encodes CASSLLSGDSNEQFF.

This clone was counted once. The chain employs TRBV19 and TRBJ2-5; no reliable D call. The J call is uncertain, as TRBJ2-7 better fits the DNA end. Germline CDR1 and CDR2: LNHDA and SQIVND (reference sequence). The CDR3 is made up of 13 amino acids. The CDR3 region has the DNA TGTGCCAGTAGTATGATTGGGGACTACGAGCAGTACTTC. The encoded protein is CASSMIGDYEQYF.

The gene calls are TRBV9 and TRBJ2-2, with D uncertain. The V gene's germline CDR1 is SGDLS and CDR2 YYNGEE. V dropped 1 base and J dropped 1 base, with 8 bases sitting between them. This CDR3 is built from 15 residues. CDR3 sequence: CASSVISGNTGELFF. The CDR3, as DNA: TGTGCCAGCAGCGTAATCTCAGGGAACACCGGGGAGCTGTTTTTT.

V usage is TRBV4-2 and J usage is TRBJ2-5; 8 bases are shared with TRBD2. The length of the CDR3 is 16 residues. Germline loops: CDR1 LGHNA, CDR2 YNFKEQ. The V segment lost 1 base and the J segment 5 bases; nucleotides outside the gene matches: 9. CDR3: CASSQAHRTGGETQYF. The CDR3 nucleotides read TGTGCCAGCAGCCAAGCCCACAGGACGGGAGGGGAGACCCAGTACTTC.